The 21 T cell receptor beta chains in this list originate from one sample, sequenced in a study of T cell repertoires in aging, cancer and after chemotherapy. TCR beta rearrangements were amplified from peripheral blood genomic DNA. TRB rearrangements spanning V, D and J were amplified using mixed TRB-A/B primers. TCRdb ran MiXCR on the multiplex PCR reads and lists one entry per CDR3 protein. The sample has about 1,800 distinct CDR3 sequences, 55% seen once. Material: blood. The receptors here all came from a human donor with a solid tumor.

This sequence joins TRBV4-1 and TRBJ1-2; D is unclear. V was cut by 2 bases and J by 7 bases, with 14 bases left in between. The length of the CDR3 is 14 residues. The V gene's germline CDR1 is MGHRA and CDR2 YSYEKL. CDR3 sequence: CASSQQLDLGGYTF. The CDR3 bases are TGCGCCAGCAGCCAACAATTGGACTTGGGTGGCTACACCTTC.

The chain is built from TRBV19 and TRBJ2-1; 8 bases align to TRBD2. The trim removed 2 bases at V and 4 bases at J, leaving 4 bases unmatched. The V gene's germline CDR1 is LNHDA and CDR2 SQIVND (reference sequence). This CDR3 contains 15 residues. The CDR3 nucleotides read TGTGCCAGTAGTATATCAGGCGGGAGGTACAATGAGCAGTTCTTC. It is translated as CASSISGGRYNEQFF.

This clonotype was observed a few times. V gene TRBV29-1 combines with J gene TRBJ2-7; TRBD2 matches at 14 bases. Germline CDR1 reads SQVTM; CDR2 reads ANQGSEA. The CDR3 is made up of 15 amino acids. With V trimmed by 0 bases and J by 5 bases, 3 bases remained unmatched. CDR3 region: CSVEDGTSGSDEQYF. The DNA for the CDR3 is TGCAGCGTTGAAGATGGGACTAGCGGGAGCGACGAGCAGTACTTC.

The chain joins TRBV30 to TRBJ1-1; maybe TRBD1 (5 bases). The CDR3 runs to 11 residues. The germline V gene has CDR1 GTSNPN and CDR2 SVGIG (reference sequence). Trimming removed 6 bases at V and 7 bases at J, with 12 bases between. The CDR3 coding sequence is TGTGCCTGCCAGGGAGTTAGTGAAGCTTTCTTT. Its protein product is CACQGVSEAFF. The variable domain in full, completed from reference TRBV30 and TRBJ1-1, reads SQTIHQWPATLVQPVGSPLSLECTVEGTSNPNLYWYRQAAGRGLQLLFYSVGIGQISSEVPQNLSASRPQDRQFILSSKKLLLSDSGFYLCACQGVSEAFFGQGTRLTVV.

With regard to this clonotype: One junction end disagrees with the germline gene, perhaps due to a read error. The chain links TRBV13 to TRBJ2-3; D ambiguous. CDR3 size: 13 residues. The germline CDR1 and CDR2 sequences are PRHDT and FYEKMQ (reference sequence). Written as DNA, the CDR3 is TGTGCCAGCAGCGAGGACCAGGCAGAAACGCAGTATTTT. This codes for CASSEDQAETQYF. The full variable domain, in which reference TRBV13 and TRBJ2-3 provide the parts outside the CDR3, is AAGVIQSPRHLIKEKRETATLKCYPIPRHDTVYWYQQGPGQDPQFLISFYEKMQSDKGSIPDRFSAQQFSDYHSELNMSSLELGDSALYFCASSEDQAETQYFGPGTRLTVL.

This clonotype appeared once. The chain links TRBV19 to TRBJ2-7; TRBD2 aligns across 9 bases. V gave up 3 bases and J gave up 1 base; unmatched junction bases: 7. This CDR3 contains 16 residues. Germline V lookup: CDR1 LNHDA, CDR2 SQIVND (reference sequence). The CDR3 nucleotides read TGTGCCAGTAGTATGGGGCTAGCGGGAATTTCCTACGAGCAGTACTTC. It specifies CASSMGLAGISYEQYF.

About this clonotype: The junction differs from germline at one of its ends, possibly a read error. The J gene is TRBJ1-2, the V gene TRBV6-5, with no clear D. CDR3 length: 13 residues. Germline-derived CDR1 and CDR2 are MNHEY and SVGAGI. The CDR3 sequence is CAISEPRRDGYTF. CDR3 nucleotides: TGTGCCATCAGTGAACCCAGACGGGATGGCTACACCTTC.

This clonotype has a handful of counts. The chain employs TRBV19 and TRBJ2-7; TRBD1 or TRBD2 may be the D gene (5 bases each). CDR3 length: 14 amino acids. Per germline, CDR1 LNHDA and CDR2 SQIVND (reference sequence). Trimming left V 7 bases short and J 7 bases short, with 20 bases between. This chain's CDR3 is CASTPGSDSWEQYF. DNA for the CDR3: TGTGCCAGTACTCCAGGGAGTGATTCTTGGGAGCAGTACTTC.

CDR3: CASSLAEINYGYTF. In nucleotides, the CDR3 is TGTGCCAGCAGCTTAGCAGAGATTAACTATGGCTACACCTTC. The rearrangement links TRBV7-2 to TRBJ1-2; the D is unclear. CDR3 size: 14 residues. Germline CDR1 and CDR2: SGHTA and FQGNSA. Trimming shortened V by 0 bases and J by 1 base, and 6 bases separated the two germline ends.

The CDR3 region is CASSPYHDNSPLHF. CDR3 DNA sequence: TGTGCCAGTAGCCCCTACCACGATAATTCACCCCTCCACTTT. V usage is TRBV19 and J usage is TRBJ1-6; D unclear. The germline V and J ends were trimmed by 6 bases and 5 bases, with 11 bases remaining between them. Germline CDR1 is LNHDA and CDR2 is SQIVND (reference sequence). CDR3 length: 14 amino acids.

The chain is built from TRBV20-1 and TRBJ2-7; 13 bases are shared with TRBD2. Germline CDR1 DFQATT, CDR2 SNEGSKA (reference sequence). With V trimmed by 0 bases and J by 1 base, 3 bases remained unmatched. The CDR3 spans 16 residues. CDR3 sequence: CSARDGTSGTSYEQYF. In DNA, the CDR3 is TGCAGTGCTAGAGATGGGACTAGCGGGACATCCTACGAGCAGTACTTC.

V is TRBV6-5 and J is TRBJ1-3; D is uncertain. Trimming pared 4 bases from V and 0 bases from J, leaving 13 bases between. The CDR3 covers 16 residues. The germline V gene has CDR1 MNHEY and CDR2 SVGAGI. Here the CDR3 DNA reads TGTGCCAGCAGTTCTTCTTCGGGTAGCTCTGGAAACACCATATATTTT. This gives the protein CASSSSSGSSGNTIYF.

The V gene is TRBV20-1, the J gene TRBJ1-1; D is undetermined. Germline V gene data show CDR1 as DFQATT and CDR2 as SNEGSKA (reference sequence). There are 12 residues in the CDR3. Trimming took 6 bases from V and 0 from J, leaving 8 bases between them. The CDR3 protein is CSAKSMNTEAFF. Written as DNA, the CDR3 is TGCAGTGCCAAATCCATGAACACTGAAGCTTTCTTT.

The CDR3 spells CSARDTSGYTGEQFF. CDR3 bases: TGCAGTGCTAGAGATACTAGCGGGTACACGGGTGAGCAGTTCTTC. The chain uses TRBV20-1 and TRBJ2-1; 9 bases map to TRBD2. The CDR3 has 15 amino acids. V dropped 0 bases and J dropped 9; count of bases not matched to a gene: 9. Germline V gene sequence: CDR1 DFQATT, CDR2 SNEGSKA (reference sequence).

This clonotype came up once. J is TRBJ1-2 and V is TRBV6-5, with TRBD1 matching 12 bases. The CDR3 covers 15 residues. CDR1 is MNHEY, CDR2 SVGAGI, per germline. J lost 6 bases, V lost 5 bases, and 7 bases had no gene match. CDR3 sequence reads: CASSQPGQGADGYTF. Written as DNA, the CDR3 is TGTGCCAGCAGTCAGCCGGGACAGGGGGCTGATGGCTACACCTTC.

This clonotype showed up just a few times. The J gene is TRBJ2-2, the V gene TRBV29-1; no clear D gene. V was trimmed by 7 bases and J by 6 bases, leaving 12 bases between them. Germline V gene data show CDR1 as SQVTM and CDR2 as ANQGSEA. The CDR3 runs 12 residues. The CDR3 DNA sequence: TGCAGCGCCCGCCCCGGCCCCGGGGAGCTGTTTTTT. Its protein is CSARPGPGELFF.

V and J are TRBV12-3 or TRBV12-4 and TRBJ2-7; TRBD1 or TRBD2 may be the D gene (5 bases each). Trimming stripped 3 bases from V and 6 bases from J, with 12 bases between. This CDR3 region has 13 residues. The CDR3 DNA reads as TGTGCCAGCAGTTTTGGGACGTCCCTCGAGCAGTACTTC. This codes for CASSFGTSLEQYF.

This clonotype showed up just a few times. The chain combines TRBV7-6 with TRBJ1-1, with D tentatively TRBD1 (5 bases). CDR3 length: 18 residues. Trimming removed 3 bases from V and 7 bases from J, with 27 bases in between. Germline loops: CDR1 SGHVS, CDR2 FNYEAQ. CDR3 DNA sequence: TGTGCCAGCAGCTTGATTGGGGACCCTACGCAGATCTCTTATGAAGCTTTCTTT. As protein: CASSLIGDPTQISYEAFF.

The chain employs TRBV29-1 and TRBJ1-2; no definite D call. Germline V gene data show CDR1 as SQVTM and CDR2 as ANQGSEA. The CDR3 has 12 residues. Trimming cost V 7 bases and J 8 bases, with 17 bases left between them. For the CDR3, the DNA is TGCAGCGCCGGAGCCGGGAATTTGGGCTACACCTTC. Amino acid sequence: CSAGAGNLGYTF.

This clonotype has a handful of counts. This rearrangement joins TRBV6-2 or TRBV6-3 to TRBJ2-7; 11 bases are a match to TRBD1. The CDR3 consists of 14 residues. With V trimmed by 2 bases and J by 3 bases, 0 bases remained unmatched. CDR1 and CDR2 (germline): MNHEY, SVGEGT. The CDR3 nucleotides read TGTGCCAGCAGTTACGGGACAGGGGGCTACGAGCAGTACTTC. This sequence encodes CASSYGTGGYEQYF.

The CDR3: CSVDGRNNEQFF. The CDR3 DNA is TGCAGCGTTGATGGTCGGAATAATGAGCAGTTCTTC. The chain combines TRBV29-1 with TRBJ2-1; D uncertain. The CDR3 length is 12 residues. Trimming cost V 3 bases and J 7 bases, with 10 bases left between them. Germline CDR1 SQVTM, CDR2 ANQGSEA.